This TCR beta chain was retrieved from a study of response to subunit inactivated influenza vaccine. Whole-study results and caveats: Each seasonal influenza vaccination, the authors suggested, recruits few new T cells.

TCRdb analysed the RT-PCR reads with MiXCR anew, one entry per CDR3 protein. This table has about 500,000 distinct CDR3 sequences, approximately 17% appearing once. Germline CDR1 is KGHSH and CDR2 is LQKENI. The CDR3 has 12 residues. The V end was cut by 4 bases, the J end by 7 bases, with 11 bases between. The sample holds a few counts of this clonotype. What it binds is unknown. This sample comprised CD4+ T cells sorted from PBMCs, obtained about 23 months after vaccination. V gene TRBV18 combines with J gene TRBJ2-7; a possible D gene is TRBD2 (5 bases). This clonotype was obtained from a man aged 50-75 years who received an inactivated influenza vaccine. The CDR3 here is CASSQTRFEQYF. Written as DNA, the CDR3 is TGTGCCAGCTCACAAACTAGGTTTGAGCAGTACTTC.